These 29 T cell receptor beta chains were sequenced from one sample in a study of shared clonotypes between healthy human individuals. Measured with immunoSEQ multiplex PCR; TCRdb has only the in-frame clones, and not every one. Among 760,000 or so clones listed, around 96% were seen once. Positive CCR7 selection of CD45RO-negative cells yielded the naive CD8 cells, and terminally differentiated effector memory CD45RA+ cells were excluded. The specimen sequenced was naive CD8+ T cells sorted from blood. These receptors came from a man younger than 40 in good health.

CDR3 sequence: CSVGTGGSYEQYF. CDR3 DNA: TGCAGCGTTGGGACAGGGGGGTCCTACGAGCAGTACTTC. The chain combines TRBV29-1 with TRBJ2-7; 10 bases match TRBD1. V gave up 4 bases and J gave up 1 base; unmatched junction bases: 1. Looked up from germline, CDR1 is SQVTM and CDR2 is ANQGSEA. This CDR3 is built from 13 residues.

The chain recombines TRBV23-1 with TRBJ2-3; TRBD1 agrees at 9 bases. TRBV23-1 is reported as an ORF; its role is uncertain. V shed 1 base, J shed 0 bases, and the junction held 2 bases outside the gene matches. The CDR3 covers 16 residues. The CDR3 bases are TGCGCCAGCAGTCAATGGGACAGGGACAGCACAGATACGCAGTATTTT. It encodes CASSQWDRDSTDTQYF.

The chain carries TRBV2 and TRBJ2-1; D is undetermined. The germline gives CDR1 SNHLY, CDR2 FYNNEI. V dropped 9 bases and J dropped 9 bases, with 15 bases sitting between them. This CDR3 region has 12 residues. The CDR3 loop reads CARVDGRGEQFF. The CDR3 DNA reads as TGTGCCAGGGTGGACGGGCGCGGTGAGCAGTTCTTC.

CDR3 sequence (DNA): TGCGCCAGCAGCTTGACTCCGGCCGACGAGCAGTACTTC. Translated, it gives CASSLTPADEQYF. The chain is built from TRBV5-1 and TRBJ2-7; no clear D gene. Trimming left V 1 base short and J 5 bases short, with 10 bases between. Germline V lookup: CDR1 SGHRS, CDR2 YFSETQ. This CDR3 has 13 amino acids.

The chain is built from TRBV15 and TRBJ2-7; 8 positions agree with TRBD2. CDR1 is LNHNV, CDR2 YYDKDF, per germline (reference sequence). Unmatched junction bases numbered 11, after V lost 5 bases and J lost 2 bases. This CDR3 is built from 16 residues. The DNA of the CDR3 is TGTGCCACCAGCGGACCTACAGGACTAGCTGCCTACGAGCAGTACTTC. Protein: CATSGPTGLAAYEQYF. Looking up the rest from reference TRBV15 and TRBJ2-7 gives the full variable domain: DAMVIQNPRYQVTQFGKPVTLSCSQTLNHNVMYWYQQKSSQAPKLLFHYYDKDFNNEADTPDNFQSRRPNTSFCFLDIRSPGLGDTAMYLCATSGPTGLAAYEQYFGPGTRLTVT.

This chain links TRBV18 with TRBJ2-1; no clear D. V lost 2 bases and J lost 6, with 14 bases in between. The germline V gene encodes CDR1 KGHSH and CDR2 LQKENI. The CDR3 totals 15 residues. The CDR3: CASSPSGGTGNEQFF. CDR3 in DNA: TGTGCCAGCTCACCATCCGGCGGTACGGGCAATGAGCAGTTCTTC.

This clone was detected only once. V and J are TRBV6-1 and TRBJ1-1, with D hard to call. Germline V CDR1 and CDR2: MNHNS, SASEGT. Trimming shortened V by 2 bases and J by 0 bases, and 7 bases separated the two germline ends. The CDR3 extends over 14 amino acids. This CDR3 reads CASSERGVNTEAFF. CDR3 coding DNA: TGTGCCAGCAGTGAACGAGGTGTGAACACTGAAGCTTTCTTT.

The chain employs TRBV6-1 and TRBJ2-6; D not certain. The CDR3 runs 16 residues. Germline loops: CDR1 MNHNS, CDR2 SASEGT. The germline V and J ends were trimmed by 4 bases and 0 bases, with 10 bases remaining between them. The CDR3 loop is CASSGGRISGANVLTF. Here the CDR3 DNA reads TGTGCCAGCAGTGGCGGCCGGATCTCTGGGGCCAACGTCCTGACTTTC.

This chain joins TRBV29-1 and TRBJ2-7; D is perhaps TRBD2 (7 bases). In germline, CDR1 is SQVTM, CDR2 ANQGSEA. V lost 2 bases and J 3 bases, leaving 17 bases between the germline ends. This CDR3 comprises 15 residues. The CDR3 here is CSVERVGGESYEQYF. As DNA, the CDR3 is TGCAGCGTTGAAAGGGTAGGGGGGGAGAGCTACGAGCAGTACTTC.

Turning to this clone: This sample includes further DNA sequences coding for the same CDR3. The rearrangement uses TRBV27 and TRBJ2-1; D possibly corresponds to TRBD2 (6 bases). Deletions cut 7 bases from V and 7 bases from J, with 8 bases between. CDR1 and CDR2 (germline): MNHEY, SMNVEV (reference sequence). The CDR3 is 11 residues long. The CDR3 loop is CASIRGNEQFF. The CDR3 DNA is TGTGCCAGCATACGGGGGAATGAGCAGTTCTTC.

CDR3 protein: CASITTSGRNEQFF. CDR3 DNA: TGTGCCAGCATAACGACTAGCGGGAGGAATGAGCAGTTCTTC. The rearrangement uses TRBV27 and TRBJ2-1, with 13 positions matching TRBD2. This CDR3 spans 14 amino acids. After removal of 7 bases from V and 7 bases from J, the junction contained 4 bases not matched to a gene. Germline CDR1 and CDR2: MNHEY and SMNVEV (reference sequence).

The V gene is TRBV5-1, the J gene TRBJ2-3; 8 bases match TRBD2. Germline V lookup: CDR1 SGHRS, CDR2 YFSETQ. The CDR3 loop spans 16 amino acids. V lost 3 bases to trimming and J lost 3 bases; unmatched junction nucleotides: 9. The CDR3 DNA sequence: TGCGCCAGCAGCTGGGGGCGGGCTAGCGGGACAGATACGCAGTATTTT. Encoded protein: CASSWGRASGTDTQYF.

The chain uses TRBV4-1 and TRBJ2-7, with 9 nucleotides matching TRBD2. Looked up from germline, CDR1 is MGHRA and CDR2 is YSYEKL. The CDR3 is 15 residues long. J lost 6 bases, V lost 3 bases, and 9 bases had no gene match. In nucleotides, the CDR3 is TGCGCCAGCAGCCAGGCAGGGGCTAGCGGGGCCGAGCAGTACTTC. It encodes CASSQAGASGAEQYF.

This clone was detected once. V and J are TRBV28 and TRBJ2-5, with D maybe TRBD2 (6 bases). Germline V gene data show CDR1 as MDHEN and CDR2 as SYDVKM. CDR3 size: 14 residues. Trimming stripped 5 bases from V and 5 bases from J, with 15 bases between. The CDR3 sequence is CASSPTTGRETQYF. For the CDR3, the DNA is TGTGCCAGCAGTCCCACTACTGGGAGGGAGACCCAGTACTTC.

The rearrangement links TRBV5-4 to TRBJ2-2; the D gene is possibly TRBD2 (6 bases). The V end lost 3 bases, the J end lost 1 base, and 10 bases lay between the germline ends. Germline-derived CDR1 and CDR2 are SGHNT and YYREEE (reference sequence). The CDR3 runs to 15 residues. This CDR3 reads CASSSLSGNTGELFF. In nucleotides, the CDR3 is TGTGCCAGCAGCTCCCTTAGCGGGAACACCGGGGAGCTGTTTTTT.

V and J are TRBV7-9 and TRBJ1-1, with 8 bases matching TRBD1. The CDR3 length is 15 residues. Trimming removed 8 bases from V and 3 bases from J; junction bases left unmatched: 11. CDR1 and CDR2 from the germline V gene are SEHNR and FQNEAQ (reference sequence). CDR3 amino acids: CASLGGRGLDTEAFF. The DNA for the CDR3 is TGTGCCAGCCTGGGGGGCAGGGGGCTTGACACTGAAGCTTTCTTT.

This clone was counted between two and nine times. A much more abundant neighbour one base away suggests this may be a read error. The chain joins TRBV11-2 to TRBJ2-3; no firm D call. The germline V gene has CDR1 SGHAT and CDR2 FQNNGV. V was cut by 7 bases and J by 2 bases, with 4 bases left in between. The CDR3 is 11 residues long. The CDR3 region is CASTFTDTQYF. The CDR3 bases are TGTGCCAGCACCTTCACAGATACGCAGTATTTT.

Here the CDR3 reads CAISELGTANTEAFF. The CDR3 region has the DNA TGTGCCATCAGTGAGCTGGGGACGGCGAACACTGAAGCTTTCTTT. The chain combines TRBV10-3 with TRBJ1-1; TRBD1 is a possible D gene (5 bases). CDR1 and CDR2 (germline): ENHRY, SYGVKD. V gave up 2 bases and J gave up 1 base, with 11 bases separating them. This CDR3 is 15 amino acids long.

This chain links TRBV6-6 with TRBJ2-4, with unresolved D. CDR1 MNHNY and CDR2 SVGAGI come from the germline V gene (reference sequence). V lost 2 bases and J lost 8, with 4 bases in between. The CDR3 runs 11 residues. In DNA, the CDR3 is TGTGCCAGCAGTTACGGGGACATTCAGTACTTC. Its translation is CASSYGDIQYF.

The chain joins TRBV5-1 to TRBJ2-1, with D uncertain. Germline CDR1 SGHRS, CDR2 YFSETQ. This CDR3 is built from 16 residues. Trimming shortened V by 0 bases and J by 0 bases, and 10 bases separated the two germline ends. The chain's CDR3 is CASSLGIGRSYNEQFF. CDR3 nucleotide sequence: TGCGCCAGCAGCTTGGGCATCGGCCGCTCCTACAATGAGCAGTTCTTC.

In its sample, this clone was seen once. The chain has TRBV13 and TRBJ2-7, with TRBD2 as a possible D gene (6 bases). This CDR3 has 16 amino acids. V dropped 5 bases and J dropped 0 bases, with 17 bases sitting between them. Per germline, CDR1 PRHDT and CDR2 FYEKMQ (reference sequence). For the CDR3, the DNA is TGTGCCAGCAGCCCCACCCATAGCGGTAGCTCCTACGAGCAGTACTTC. The encoded protein is CASSPTHSGSSYEQYF.

This clone is a singleton in its sample. The chain uses TRBV7-8 and TRBJ2-1; perhaps TRBD2 as D (6 bases). The CDR3 consists of 15 residues. Germline V gives CDR1 SGHVS, CDR2 FQNEAQ. The V and J ends lost 3 bases and 2 bases respectively, with 11 bases between them. CDR3 nucleotides: TGTGCCAGCAGCTTCCGCACTAGCCCCTACAATGAGCAGTTCTTC. Translated: CASSFRTSPYNEQFF.

The V and J genes are TRBV7-9 and TRBJ2-7; TRBD2 matches at 10 bases. V was clipped by 2 bases and J by 3 bases; unmatched bases: 7. The CDR3 totals 16 residues. Germline V gene data show CDR1 as SEHNR and CDR2 as FQNEAQ (reference sequence). CDR3 nucleotide sequence: TGTGCCAGCAGCTTACCCAGCGGGAGGGCCGGCTACGAGCAGTACTTC. Encoded protein: CASSLPSGRAGYEQYF.

The V gene is TRBV6-5, the J gene TRBJ1-4, with TRBD1 matching over 8 bases. The CDR3 is 14 residues long. V shed 0 bases, J shed 10 bases, and the junction held 4 bases outside the gene matches. The germline CDR1 and CDR2 sequences are MNHEY and SVGAGI. The CDR3 loop is CASSYSDRDGKLFF. In nucleotides, the CDR3 is TGTGCCAGCAGTTACTCGGACAGGGACGGAAAACTGTTTTTT.

The chain couples TRBV28 to TRBJ1-1; 7 bases are a match to TRBD1. V lost 9 bases to trimming and J lost 0 bases; unmatched junction nucleotides: 10. Germline V lookup: CDR1 MDHEN, CDR2 SYDVKM. The CDR3 is made up of 15 amino acids. CDR3 sequence reads: CASPTKGGMNTEAFF. The CDR3 region has the DNA TGTGCCAGTCCTACCAAAGGGGGCATGAACACTGAAGCTTTCTTT.

This clone was seen a handful of times. The J gene is TRBJ2-1, the V gene TRBV14, with D tentatively TRBD2 (6 bases). Trimming cost V 4 bases and J 9 bases, with 19 bases left between them. This CDR3 has 15 residues. From germline, CDR1 is SGHDN and CDR2 FVKESK. CDR3 DNA sequence: TGTGCCAGCAGCCTCACTAGCATGGGGATCGGTGAGCAGTTCTTC. Encoded protein: CASSLTSMGIGEQFF.

In this sample, this clone turned up once. The rearrangement joins TRBV10-3 to TRBJ2-2; 7 positions match TRBD2. The CDR3 length is 15 residues. With V trimmed by 10 bases and J by 0 bases, 8 bases remained unmatched. Germline CDR1 is ENHRY and CDR2 is SYGVKD. CDR3 sequence (DNA): TGTGCCACTCAGGGAGGGACTACGAACACCGGGGAGCTGTTTTTT. Translation gives CATQGGTTNTGELFF.

A note on this clone: Other DNA sequences in the same sample also yield this CDR3. The rearrangement joins TRBV20-1 to TRBJ1-1, with a weak D call TRBD1 (5 bases). From germline, CDR1 is DFQATT and CDR2 SNEGSKA (reference sequence). The V end lost 3 bases, the J end lost 4 bases, and 6 bases lay between the germline ends. This CDR3 region has 11 residues. CDR3 in DNA: TGCAGTGCTAGGGGGGGCACTGAAGCTTTCTTT. It is translated as CSARGGTEAFF.

The chain has TRBV7-9 and TRBJ1-2, with 9 bases fitting TRBD1. The CDR3 has 16 amino acids. The V segment lost 1 base and the J segment 8 bases; nucleotides outside the gene matches: 11. Germline assignment: CDR1 SEHNR and CDR2 FQNEAQ (reference sequence). The CDR3 loop reads CASSLVDRGPADGYTF. The CDR3 region has the DNA TGTGCCAGCAGCTTAGTGGACAGGGGCCCAGCTGACGGCTACACCTTC.